One and the same sample provided the 22 T cell receptor beta chains below, sequenced in a study of shared clonotypes between healthy human individuals. The repertoire was sequenced with immunoSEQ multiplex PCR; TCRdb's copy has only in-frame clones and lacks some. Altogether a few hundred thousand clones are present, roughly 84% being singletons, with the ten largest covering roughly 15%. Sequenced material: memory CD8+ T cells sorted from blood. Subset of the sample: CD45RO+ cells pooled with CCR7-negative TemRA cells. These receptors originate from a man between 18 and 29 years old in good health.

The V and J genes are TRBV27 and TRBJ2-7; D tentatively fits TRBD1 or TRBD2 (6 bases each). CDR3 length: 14 residues. With 0 bases removed from V and 6 bases from J, the gap between germline ends came to 12 bases. Germline values: CDR1 MNHEY, CDR2 SMNVEV (reference sequence). The CDR3 DNA reads TGTGCCAGCAGTTTATCGTGGGGGGCCGTCGAGCAGTACTTC. It codes for CASSLSWGAVEQYF.

The chain uses TRBV27 and TRBJ2-3, with 11 bases fitting TRBD2. The V and J ends lost 8 bases and 2 bases, in that order; junction bases with no gene match: 9. The germline V gene has CDR1 MNHEY and CDR2 SMNVEV (reference sequence). The CDR3 runs to 16 residues. The CDR3 sequence is CASGSSGGLYTDTQYF. DNA for the CDR3: TGTGCCAGCGGGTCTAGCGGGGGGCTCTACACAGATACGCAGTATTTT.

The chain joins TRBV27 to TRBJ2-7; the match to TRBD2 covers 7 bases. Looked up from germline, CDR1 is MNHEY and CDR2 is SMNVEV (reference sequence). The CDR3 has 15 residues. V lost 4 bases to trimming and J lost 2 bases; unmatched junction nucleotides: 8. In DNA form, the CDR3 reads TGTGCCAGCAGTTCGTGGTCTAGCGGAGCCTACGAGCAGTACTTC. Its protein product is CASSSWSSGAYEQYF.

This clone was detected many times. The chain combines TRBV6-5 with TRBJ2-7, with 12 bases identical to TRBD2. The germline CDR1 and CDR2 sequences are MNHEY and SVGAGI. With V trimmed by 4 bases and J by 7 bases, 8 bases remained unmatched. The CDR3 is 15 residues long. The CDR3 reads CASSLWTSGTGEQYF. Here the CDR3 DNA reads TGTGCCAGCAGTTTGTGGACTAGCGGGACGGGAGAGCAGTACTTC.

The chain joins TRBV4-1 to TRBJ2-1, with D possibly matching TRBD2 (6 bases). Trimming shortened V by 7 bases and J by 5 bases, and 24 bases separated the two germline ends. The CDR3 sequence is 17 residues long. The germline CDR1 and CDR2 sequences are MGHRA and YSYEKL. CDR3 protein: CASTCEVDYHTNNEQFF. The CDR3 DNA is TGCGCCAGCACCTGCGAAGTGGACTACCACACCAACAATGAGCAGTTCTTC.

This chain joins TRBV10-1 and TRBJ2-5; a possible D gene is TRBD2 (6 bases). Trimming took off 3 bases at V and 5 bases at J, with 10 bases between the two ends. CDR1 and CDR2 from the germline V gene are WNHNN and SYGVQD (reference sequence). This CDR3 is built from 13 residues. The DNA for the CDR3 is TGCGCCAGCAGTGATGGAGGGCACGAGACCCAGTACTTC. Translation: CASSDGGHETQYF.

The rearrangement uses TRBV5-1 and TRBJ1-6; D possibly corresponds to TRBD1 (5 bases). In germline, CDR1 is SGHRS, CDR2 YFSETQ. The ends were cut back, 0 bases at V and 7 bases at J, with 14 bases in the middle. There are 16 residues in the CDR3. CDR3 DNA sequence: TGCGCCAGCAGCTTGGCCCCACAGGATCAAAATTCACCCCTCCACTTT. It translates to CASSLAPQDQNSPLHF.

The V call is TRBV27, the J call TRBJ2-7; no definite D call. Deletions cut 5 bases from V and 0 bases from J, with 11 bases between. Per the germline V gene, CDR1 is MNHEY and CDR2 is SMNVEV (reference sequence). This CDR3 comprises 14 residues. Here the CDR3 reads CASSPKMHSYEQYF. Here the CDR3 DNA reads TGTGCCAGCAGTCCGAAGATGCACTCCTACGAGCAGTACTTC.

The rearrangement uses TRBV5-1 and TRBJ2-5, with D possibly being TRBD2 (5 bases). Germline CDR1 reads SGHRS; CDR2 reads YFSETQ. V lost 2 bases and J 3 bases, leaving 23 bases between the germline ends. The CDR3 extends over 18 amino acids. The CDR3, as DNA: TGCGCCAGCAGCTTCCGCGGTGAGCGGAGAGGGCCTAAAGAGACCCAGTACTTC. This translates into CASSFRGERRGPKETQYF. Complete variable domain (other parts from reference TRBV5-1 and TRBJ2-5): KAGVTQTPRYLIKTRGQQVTLSCSPISGHRSVSWYQQTPGQGLQFLFEYFSETQRNKGNFPGRFSGRQFSNSRSEMNVSTLELGDSALYLCASSFRGERRGPKETQYFGPGTRLLVL.

This clone was counted only a few times. The rearrangement uses TRBV30 and TRBJ2-7; unclear D gene. This CDR3 has 14 amino acids. In germline, CDR1 is GTSNPN, CDR2 SVGIG (reference sequence). Trimming shortened V by 0 bases and J by 0 bases, and 9 bases separated the two germline ends. This CDR3 reads CAWSVGSSSYEQYF. The CDR3 nucleotides read TGTGCCTGGAGTGTGGGATCGAGCTCCTACGAGCAGTACTTC.

With respect to this clone: Its ends do not fully match the called genes, so a read error is possible. The chain uses TRBV5-4 and TRBJ2-7, with D tentatively TRBD1 (5 bases). Germline CDR1 SGHNT, CDR2 YYREEE (reference sequence). The CDR3 consists of 14 residues. The CDR3 DNA sequence: TGTGCCAGCAGCTTTGAACTTTCCAAGGACACCGCCGCCTTC. Amino acid sequence: CASSFELSKDTAAF.

The V call is TRBV4-2, the J call TRBJ2-3; the D is unclear. The CDR3 totals 14 residues. Germline V gene sequence: CDR1 LGHNA, CDR2 YNFKEQ. Trimming removed 0 bases at V and 5 bases at J, with 9 bases between. CDR3: CASSQDYVGDTQYF. The CDR3 region has the DNA TGTGCCAGCAGCCAAGATTACGTGGGAGATACGCAGTATTTT.

The chain joins TRBV4-1 to TRBJ1-2; the D is unclear. This CDR3 spans 14 amino acids. The ends were cut back, 4 bases at V and 6 bases at J, with 15 bases in the middle. Germline V gene lookup returns CDR1 MGHRA and CDR2 YSYEKL. CDR3 sequence reads: CASSPIGEWHGYTF. CDR3 DNA sequence: TGCGCCAGCAGCCCGATAGGAGAATGGCATGGCTACACCTTC.

The gene calls are TRBV5-1 and TRBJ2-7; 7 nucleotides match TRBD1. This CDR3 region has 15 residues. Germline lookup yields CDR1 SGHRS and CDR2 YFSETQ. The J segment lost 0 bases and the V segment lost 0 bases, leaving 3 bases of the junction unmatched. This chain's CDR3 is CASSLGQGYSYEQYF. The DNA for the CDR3 is TGCGCCAGCAGCTTGGGACAGGGCTACTCCTACGAGCAGTACTTC.

J is TRBJ2-2 and V is TRBV19, with D unclear. The length of the CDR3 is 14 residues. In germline, CDR1 is LNHDA, CDR2 SQIVND (reference sequence). With 3 bases removed from V and 6 bases from J, the gap between germline ends came to 11 bases. CDR3: CASSMDLESGELFF. DNA for the CDR3: TGTGCCAGTAGTATGGATCTAGAGTCCGGGGAGCTGTTTTTT.

A single count supports this clone. The CDR3 loop is CASSYDSSYNEQFF. The CDR3 bases are TGTGCCAGCAGTTACGACAGCTCCTACAATGAGCAGTTCTTC. The chain joins TRBV6-5 to TRBJ2-1, with D perhaps matching TRBD1 (5 bases). From germline, CDR1 is MNHEY and CDR2 SVGAGI. V was shortened by 2 bases and J by 0 bases, with 5 bases between the two germline ends. The CDR3 runs to 14 residues.

The V call is TRBV5-1, the J call TRBJ2-7, with unresolved D. V was trimmed by 0 bases and J by 1 base, leaving 5 bases between them. Germline V gene lookup returns CDR1 SGHRS and CDR2 YFSETQ. This CDR3 has 13 amino acids. CDR3 in DNA: TGCGCCAGCAGCTTGGGTCGGTCCTACGAGCAGTACTTC. Residues: CASSLGRSYEQYF. The entire variable domain, with the rest obtained from reference TRBV5-1 and TRBJ2-7, is as follows: KAGVTQTPRYLIKTRGQQVTLSCSPISGHRSVSWYQQTPGQGLQFLFEYFSETQRNKGNFPGRFSGRQFSNSRSEMNVSTLELGDSALYLCASSLGRSYEQYFGPGTRLTVT.

This chain uses TRBV4-3 with TRBJ2-2, with TRBD2 identical over 8 bases. In germline, CDR1 is LGHNA, CDR2 YSLEER. Trimming removed 0 bases from V and 1 base from J; junction bases left unmatched: 1. CDR3 size: 16 residues. The CDR3 DNA is TGCGCCAGCAGCCAAGAGGCGGGAGGGAACACCGGGGAGCTGTTTTTT. Translated, it gives CASSQEAGGNTGELFF.

This chain connects TRBV4-1 to TRBJ2-3; 10 nucleotides agree with TRBD2. Germline values: CDR1 MGHRA, CDR2 YSYEKL. V was clipped by 2 bases and J by 1 base; unmatched bases: 9. The CDR3 totals 18 residues. The CDR3 nucleotides read TGCGCCAGCAGCCAAAGAGATGCCGGGACTAGCGGCACAGATACGCAGTATTTT. Amino acids: CASSQRDAGTSGTDTQYF.

This chain links TRBV4-3 with TRBJ2-7; tentatively, D is TRBD1 (6 bases). This CDR3 region has 16 residues. Germline-derived CDR1 and CDR2 are LGHNA and YSLEER. Trimming pared 1 base from V and 2 bases from J, leaving 15 bases between. The CDR3 loop reads CASSQASQGIAYEQYF. In DNA, the CDR3 is TGCGCCAGCAGCCAAGCATCCCAGGGGATAGCCTACGAGCAGTACTTC.

This clone was counted ten times or more. V is TRBV28 and J is TRBJ2-1, with 7 bases fitting TRBD2. After removal of 6 bases from V and 6 bases from J, the junction contained 17 bases not matched to a gene. This CDR3 region has 17 residues. Germline V lookup: CDR1 MDHEN, CDR2 SYDVKM. The DNA of the CDR3 is TGTGCCAGCAGCTCCGCCCGGGGAGCGGGGTCACGCAATGAGCAGTTCTTC. It specifies CASSSARGAGSRNEQFF.

J is TRBJ2-3 and V is TRBV10-3; D possibly matches TRBD1 or TRBD2 (5 bases each). Trimming took off 3 bases at V and 2 bases at J, with 18 bases between the two ends. In germline, CDR1 is ENHRY, CDR2 SYGVKD. The CDR3 sequence is 17 residues long. The CDR3 DNA sequence: TGTGCCATCAGTGATCCCGGGGCAGGGAAGCCCACAGATACGCAGTATTTT. Its protein is CAISDPGAGKPTDTQYF.